Listed here is a single T cell receptor (beta chain). The antigen remains unidentified. The source of the sample is a study of OX40 agonist ivuxolimab in advanced cancers. About the research overall: Ivuxolimab, an agonistic anti-OX40 (CD134) antibody, was given to patients. The study, taken as a whole, reports: Relative to CD4+, CD8+ T cells held more expanded clones on average. Blood T cells, both CD4+ and CD8+, expanded clonally by week 6 at 0.1 to 3.0 mg/kg.

Blood was sampled at baseline, cycle 4 day 1, and cycle 7 day 1. The protocol was immunoSEQ multiplex PCR, while the TCRdb copy is restricted to in-frame clones and leaves out a portion. The table shows roughly 80,000 clones, with roughly 84% occurring only once. The sequencing used CD4+ or CD8+ T cells sorted from blood, collected in a trial of the OX40 agonist ivuxolimab. This receptor was taken from an adult with an advanced solid tumor such as melanoma, head and neck, liver or kidney cancer.

The CDR3 sequence is CASSPSRGQTNEKLFF. The CDR3 DNA is TGTGCCAGCAGCCCCAGTCGGGGGCAGACTAATGAAAAACTGTTTTTT. V gene TRBV28 combines with J gene TRBJ1-4; a possible D gene is TRBD1 (6 bases). The germline V gene encodes CDR1 MDHEN and CDR2 SYDVKM. V shed 6 bases and J shed 2 bases, with 16 bases lying between them. This CDR3 comprises 16 residues.